The 5 T cell receptor beta chains reported below all come from one sample, sequenced in a study of OX40 agonist ivuxolimab in advanced cancers. Only in-frame clones appear in the TCRdb table, and some are missing; sequencing was by immunoSEQ multiplex PCR. The sample includes over 50,000 clones, approximately 81% seen only once; the top ten take about 4.6%. The sample was CD4+ or CD8+ T cells sorted from blood, taken in a trial of the OX40 agonist ivuxolimab. The receptors were gathered from an adult with an advanced solid tumor such as melanoma, head and neck, liver or kidney cancer.

This rearrangement joins TRBV12-5 to TRBJ2-3, with TRBD2 identical over 7 bases. Germline V gives CDR1 LGHNT, CDR2 FRNRAP. J was trimmed by 2 bases and V by 1 base; bases with no gene match: 6. This CDR3 has 16 residues. The CDR3 nucleotides read TGTGCTAGTGGTTTGGCCCCGGGACTAACCACAGATACGCAGTATTTT. This encodes CASGLAPGLTTDTQYF.

Notes on this clone: Other DNA sequences in this specimen translate into the identical CDR3. The chain is built from TRBV27 and TRBJ2-7; D is possibly TRBD1 (6 bases). Trimming took off 3 bases at V and 2 bases at J, with 11 bases between the two ends. Germline-derived CDR1 and CDR2 are MNHEY and SMNVEV (reference sequence). The CDR3 loop spans 14 amino acids. DNA of the CDR3: TGTGCCAGCAGTTTTGGGGGACAAGCCTACGAGCAGTACTTC. Its translation is CASSFGGQAYEQYF.

The V gene is TRBV7-9, the J gene TRBJ1-1; tentative D call: TRBD1 (5 bases). Deletions cut 1 base from V and 0 bases from J, with 9 bases between. The V gene's germline CDR1 is SEHNR and CDR2 FQNEAQ (reference sequence). The CDR3 is made up of 15 amino acids. This CDR3 is CASSLVGGLNTEAFF. CDR3 nucleotide sequence: TGTGCCAGCAGCTTAGTCGGGGGATTGAACACTGAAGCTTTCTTT.

This rearrangement joins TRBV4-3 to TRBJ1-1; weak D call: TRBD1 (5 bases). CDR1 and CDR2 (germline): LGHNA, YSLEER. V shed 0 bases and J shed 0 bases, with 8 bases lying between them. This CDR3 has 15 amino acids. The CDR3 DNA reads as TGCGCCAGCAGCCAAGATTTAGGGGTGAACACTGAAGCTTTCTTT. Translating it yields CASSQDLGVNTEAFF.

The rearrangement uses TRBV5-1 and TRBJ2-1; the D gene is possibly TRBD2 (6 bases). The germline gives CDR1 SGHRS, CDR2 YFSETQ. CDR3 length equals 17 residues. V lost 0 bases and J 2 bases, leaving 15 bases between the germline ends. The CDR3 coding sequence is TGCGCCAGCAGCTTGGGGGGCAGCGGGTGGGCCTACAATGAGCAGTTCTTC. This translates into CASSLGGSGWAYNEQFF. Filled out from reference TRBV5-1 and TRBJ2-1, the complete variable domain reads KAGVTQTPRYLIKTRGQQVTLSCSPISGHRSVSWYQQTPGQGLQFLFEYFSETQRNKGNFPGRFSGRQFSNSRSEMNVSTLELGDSALYLCASSLGGSGWAYNEQFFGPGTRLTVL.